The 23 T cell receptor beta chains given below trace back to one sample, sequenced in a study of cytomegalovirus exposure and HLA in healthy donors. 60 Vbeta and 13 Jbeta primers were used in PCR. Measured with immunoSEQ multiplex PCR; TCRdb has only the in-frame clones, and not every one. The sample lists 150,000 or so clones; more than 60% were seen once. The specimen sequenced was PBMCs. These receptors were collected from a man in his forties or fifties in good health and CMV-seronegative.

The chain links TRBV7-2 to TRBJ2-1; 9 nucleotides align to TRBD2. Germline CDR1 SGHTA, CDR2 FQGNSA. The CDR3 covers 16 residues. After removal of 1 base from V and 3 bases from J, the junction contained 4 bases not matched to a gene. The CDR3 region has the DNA TGTGCCAGCAGCTTAGGCCTAGCGGGGAGCTACAATGAGCAGTTCTTC. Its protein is CASSLGLAGSYNEQFF.

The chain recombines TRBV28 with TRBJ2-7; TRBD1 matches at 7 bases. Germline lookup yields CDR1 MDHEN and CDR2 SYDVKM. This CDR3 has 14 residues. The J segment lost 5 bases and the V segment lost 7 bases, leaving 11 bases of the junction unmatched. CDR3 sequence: CASTTGQTVHEQYF. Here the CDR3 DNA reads TGTGCCAGCACTACGGGACAGACAGTCCACGAGCAGTACTTC.

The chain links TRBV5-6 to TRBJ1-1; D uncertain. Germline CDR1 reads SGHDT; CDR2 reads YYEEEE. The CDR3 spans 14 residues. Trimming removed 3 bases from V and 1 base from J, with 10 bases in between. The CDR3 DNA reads TGTGCCAGCAGCTCCGGACTGGGGAACACTGAAGCTTTCTTT. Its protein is CASSSGLGNTEAFF.

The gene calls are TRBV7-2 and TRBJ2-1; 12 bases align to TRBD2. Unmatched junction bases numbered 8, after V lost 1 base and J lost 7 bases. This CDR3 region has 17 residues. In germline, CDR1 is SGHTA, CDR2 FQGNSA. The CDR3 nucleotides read TGTGCCAGCAGCTTAGGACCGCTAGCGGGGGGGCAGAATGAGCAGTTCTTC. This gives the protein CASSLGPLAGGQNEQFF.

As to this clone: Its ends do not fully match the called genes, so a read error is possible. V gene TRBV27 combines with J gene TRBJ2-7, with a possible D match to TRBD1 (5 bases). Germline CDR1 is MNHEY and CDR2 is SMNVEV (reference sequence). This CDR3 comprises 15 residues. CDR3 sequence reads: CASSLSTTVPYEQYF. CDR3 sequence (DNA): TGTGCCAGCAGTCTATCGACGACAGTACCCTACGAGCAGTACTTC.

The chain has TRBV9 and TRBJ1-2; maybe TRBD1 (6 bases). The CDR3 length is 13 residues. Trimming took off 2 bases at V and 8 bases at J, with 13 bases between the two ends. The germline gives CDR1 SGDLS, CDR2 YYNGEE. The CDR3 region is CASSVTGSRGYTF. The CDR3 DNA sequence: TGTGCCAGCAGCGTTACAGGGTCAAGAGGCTACACCTTC.

The chain's CDR3 is CASIPRGRGYNEQFF. CDR3 DNA sequence: TGTGCCAGCATCCCTCGGGGCAGGGGCTACAATGAGCAGTTCTTC. The rearrangement uses TRBV7-8 and TRBJ2-1; maybe TRBD1 (6 bases). This CDR3 has 15 residues. The V gene's germline CDR1 is SGHVS and CDR2 FQNEAQ. V was pared by 7 bases and J by 3 bases, with 16 bases between.

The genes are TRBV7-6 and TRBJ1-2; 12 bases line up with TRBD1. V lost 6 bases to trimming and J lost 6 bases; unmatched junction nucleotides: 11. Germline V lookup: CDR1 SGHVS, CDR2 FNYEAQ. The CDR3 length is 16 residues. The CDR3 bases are TGTGCCAGCAGTTGGGGACAGGGGGCCCTCCGGGATGGCTACACCTTC. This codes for CASSWGQGALRDGYTF.

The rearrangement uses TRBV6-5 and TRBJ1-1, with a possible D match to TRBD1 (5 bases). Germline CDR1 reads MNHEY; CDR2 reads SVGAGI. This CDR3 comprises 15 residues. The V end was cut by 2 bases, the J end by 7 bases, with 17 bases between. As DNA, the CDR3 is TGTGCCAGCAGTTACCTTAGTCAACCTAGGGGTGAAGCTTTCTTT. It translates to CASSYLSQPRGEAFF.

The CDR3 DNA reads TGTGCCAGCCGAGAGACAGGGGGGAGCGGGGAGCTGTTTTTT. It encodes CASRETGGSGELFF. This chain connects TRBV7-2 to TRBJ2-2; 9 positions match TRBD1. The CDR3 length is 14 residues. Germline-derived CDR1 and CDR2 are SGHTA and FQGNSA. Germline trimming cut 8 bases from V and 7 bases from J; bases unmatched to any gene: 8.

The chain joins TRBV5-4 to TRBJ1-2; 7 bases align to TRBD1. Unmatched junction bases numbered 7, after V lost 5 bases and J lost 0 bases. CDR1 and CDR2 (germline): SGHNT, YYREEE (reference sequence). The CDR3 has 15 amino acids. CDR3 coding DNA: TGTGCCAGCAGAATGACAGGGTACGCTAACTATGGCTACACCTTC. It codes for CASRMTGYANYGYTF.

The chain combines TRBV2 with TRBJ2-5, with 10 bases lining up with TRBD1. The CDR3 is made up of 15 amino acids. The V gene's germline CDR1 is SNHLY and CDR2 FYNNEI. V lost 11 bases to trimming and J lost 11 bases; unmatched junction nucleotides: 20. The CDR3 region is CAGVPATGGSLKQYF. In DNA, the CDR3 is TGTGCCGGGGTCCCCGCGACAGGGGGCTCGCTTAAGCAGTACTTC.

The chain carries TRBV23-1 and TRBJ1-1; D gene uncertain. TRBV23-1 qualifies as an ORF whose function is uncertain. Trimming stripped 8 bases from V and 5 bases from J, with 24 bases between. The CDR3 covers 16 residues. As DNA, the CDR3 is TGCGCCAGCCGGAGCTCAGTTCCGCTAGCGGAGACTGAAGCTTTCTTT. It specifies CASRSSVPLAETEAFF.

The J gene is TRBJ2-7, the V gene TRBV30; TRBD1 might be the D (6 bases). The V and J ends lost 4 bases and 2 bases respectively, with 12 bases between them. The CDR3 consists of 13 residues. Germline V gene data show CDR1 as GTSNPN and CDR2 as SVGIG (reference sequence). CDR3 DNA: TGTGCCTGGAACCCGGGACATGCCTACGAGCAGTACTTC. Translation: CAWNPGHAYEQYF.

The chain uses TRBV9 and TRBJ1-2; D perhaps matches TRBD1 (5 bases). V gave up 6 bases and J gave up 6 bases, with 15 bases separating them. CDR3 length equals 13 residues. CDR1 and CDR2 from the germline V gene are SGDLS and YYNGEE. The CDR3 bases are TGTGCCAGCAACCCAACAGGCACGGATGGCTACACCTTC. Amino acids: CASNPTGTDGYTF.

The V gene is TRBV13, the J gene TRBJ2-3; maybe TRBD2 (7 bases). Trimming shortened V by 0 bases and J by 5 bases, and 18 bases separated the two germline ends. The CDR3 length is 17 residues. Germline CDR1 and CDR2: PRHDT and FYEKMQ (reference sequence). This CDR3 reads CASSLGGGGAGRDTQYF. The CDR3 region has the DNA TGTGCCAGCAGCTTAGGCGGAGGGGGGGCCGGTAGAGATACGCAGTATTTT.

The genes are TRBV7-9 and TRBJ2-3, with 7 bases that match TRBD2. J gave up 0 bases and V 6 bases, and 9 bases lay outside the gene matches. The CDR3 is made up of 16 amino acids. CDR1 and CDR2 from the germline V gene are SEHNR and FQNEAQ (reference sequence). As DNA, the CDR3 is TGTGCCAGCAGTCGGAGCGTGGGGGGGAGCACAGATACGCAGTATTTT. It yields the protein CASSRSVGGSTDTQYF.

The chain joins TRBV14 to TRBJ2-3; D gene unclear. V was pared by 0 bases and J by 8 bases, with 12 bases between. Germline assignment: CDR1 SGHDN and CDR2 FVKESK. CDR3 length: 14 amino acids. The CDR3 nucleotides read TGTGCCAGCAGCCAAGACTTCCTGTCGGGTACGCAGTATTTT. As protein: CASSQDFLSGTQYF.

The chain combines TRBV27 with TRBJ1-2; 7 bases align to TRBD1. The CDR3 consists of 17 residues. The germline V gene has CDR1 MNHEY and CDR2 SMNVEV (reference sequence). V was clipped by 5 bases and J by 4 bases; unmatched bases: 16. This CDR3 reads CASSPGPYWTGSYGYTF. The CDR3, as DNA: TGTGCCAGCAGTCCAGGCCCCTACTGGACAGGCTCCTATGGCTACACCTTC.

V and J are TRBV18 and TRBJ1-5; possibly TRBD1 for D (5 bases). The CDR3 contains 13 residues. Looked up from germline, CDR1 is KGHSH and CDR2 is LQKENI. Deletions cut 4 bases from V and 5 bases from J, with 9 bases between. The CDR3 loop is CASSQEGDQPQHF. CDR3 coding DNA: TGTGCCAGCTCACAGGAAGGGGATCAGCCCCAGCATTTT. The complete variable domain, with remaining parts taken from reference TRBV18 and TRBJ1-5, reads NAGVMQNPRHLVRRRGQEARLRCSPMKGHSHVYWYRQLPEEGLKFMVYLQKENIIDESGMPKERFSAEFPKEGPSILRIQQVVRGDSAAYFCASSQEGDQPQHFGDGTRLSIL.

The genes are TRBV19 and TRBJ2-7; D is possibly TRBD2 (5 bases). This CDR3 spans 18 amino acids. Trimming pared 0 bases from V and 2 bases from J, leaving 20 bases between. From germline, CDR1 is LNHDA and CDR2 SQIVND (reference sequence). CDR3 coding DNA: TGTGCCAGTAGTATAGATCTGAATTGGCGGGCAGAAACCTACGAGCAGTACTTC. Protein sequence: CASSIDLNWRAETYEQYF.

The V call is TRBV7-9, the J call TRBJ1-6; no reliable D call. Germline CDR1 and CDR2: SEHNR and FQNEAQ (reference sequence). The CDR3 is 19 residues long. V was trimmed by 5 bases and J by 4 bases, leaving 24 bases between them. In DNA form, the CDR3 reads TGTGCCAGCAGCCTCGGCACTGCAACCGCCGAGACATATAATTCACCCCTCCACTTT. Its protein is CASSLGTATAETYNSPLHF.

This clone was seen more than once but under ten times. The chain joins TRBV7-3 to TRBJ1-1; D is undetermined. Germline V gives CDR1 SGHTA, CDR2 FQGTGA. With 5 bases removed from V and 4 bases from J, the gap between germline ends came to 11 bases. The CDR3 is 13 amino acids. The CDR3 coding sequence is TGTGCCAGCAGCCCCTCACTGAGCACTGAAGCTTTCTTT. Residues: CASSPSLSTEAFF.